A selection of T cell receptor beta chains follows, all from one sample in a study of T cell repertoires in cytomegalovirus infection. The antigens these receptors bind are not known. TCRdb ran MiXCR on the reads and lists one entry per CDR3 protein. The sample includes 900,000 to 950,000 distinct CDR3 sequences, 30% to 40% of them seen just once. This material consisted of cultured CD8+ T cells from PBMCs, taken from culture after CMV antigen stimulation. All receptors derive from a human donor in good health (CMV status not recorded). Some clones in this sample may be carry-over from other donors' samples. The CDR3 runs from the conserved cysteine through the conserved F or W. The order of the fields is D gene, clone size, J gene, V gene, CDR3 DNA, CDR3 protein. A D gene is named only where the DNA matches it firmly. Clone size is given for some rows only: seen once, a few or many times, or a class if the clone is expanded.

>-|few|TRBJ2-2|TRBV7-6
TGTGCCAGCAGCAAGAAGTCCACCGGGGAGCTGTTTTTT
CASSKKSTGELFF
>-|-|TRBJ1-1|TRBV5-6
TGTGCCAGCACCCAACTGGACACGGGGAACACTGAAGCTTTCTTT
CASTQLDTGNTEAFF
>-|-|TRBJ2-5|TRBV27
TGTGCCAGCAGTGGGATTTTTGGAGAGACCCAGTACTTC
CASSGIFGETQYF
>-|few|TRBJ2-3|TRBV6-2/TRBV6-3
TGTGCCAGCAGTTACTCGAGGGTATGGGAATCCACAGATACGCAGTATTTT
CASSYSRVWESTDTQYF
>-|-|TRBJ1-1|TRBV11-2
TGCGCCAGCAGCCAGGACACAGGGCGGACTGAAGCTTTCTTT
CASSQDTGRTEAFF
>TRBD1|-|TRBJ1-2|TRBV7-2
TGTGCCAGCAGCCAGTTCGGGACAGGGTCTAACTATGGCTACACCTTC
CASSQFGTGSNYGYTF
>TRBD2|-|TRBJ2-1|TRBV5-6
TGTGCCAGCAGCCCGCAATCCGGGGGGGGACTCAGATACAATGAGCAGTTCTTC
CASSPQSGGGLRYNEQFF
>-|few|TRBJ2-1|TRBV6-1
TGTGCCAGCACCGAAGGGGGGGAGGACAATGAGCAGTTCTTC
CASTEGGEDNEQFF
>TRBD2|-|TRBJ2-2|TRBV5-4
TGTGCCAGCAGCCGAGGACTAGCGGGGGGGAACACCGGGGAGCTGTTTTTT
CASSRGLAGGNTGELFF
>-|-|TRBJ2-1|TRBV10-3
TGTGCCATCCTAGACGGCTCGTTTGGGGCCAGAAATGAGCAGTTCTTC
CAILDGSFGARNEQFF
>-|-|TRBJ1-2|TRBV6-4
TGTGCCAGCATTTTGAAGCTGGAAGCTAACTATGGCTACACCTTC
CASILKLEANYGYTF
>-|few|TRBJ2-1|TRBV6-2/TRBV6-3
TGTGCCAGCAGCGAGGAGGGGGCGTACAATGAGCAGTTCTTC
CASSEEGAYNEQFF
>-|-|TRBJ2-5|TRBV7-9
TGTGCCAGCAGCTTAGTAGCCGAACAAGAGACCCAGTACTTC
CASSLVAEQETQYF
>TRBD1|-|TRBJ1-2|TRBV7-6
TGTGCCAGCAGCCTCACCGGGACAGCTGATGGCTACACCTTC
CASSLTGTADGYTF
>-|-|TRBJ1-1|TRBV2
TGTGCCAGCAAAATAAGGACAGATGAAGCTTTCTTT
CASKIRTDEAFF
>-|many|TRBJ1-1|TRBV19
TGTGCCAGTAGTAGGGGGGAGAACACTGAAGCTTTCTTT
CASSRGENTEAFF
>-|many|TRBJ1-1|TRBV7-6
TGTGCCAGCAGCTTCCGCCAGGGACCGAACACTGAAGCTTTCTTT
CASSFRQGPNTEAFF
>TRBD1|-|TRBJ1-5|TRBV10-3
TGTGCCATCAGGGACAGGGACGGACAGCCCCAGCATTTT
CAIRDRDGQPQHF
>TRBD1|-|TRBJ2-2|TRBV4-3
TGCGCCAGCAGCCAAGGTAGTAGGGGGCGCGTCACCGGGGAGCTGTTTTTT
CASSQGSRGRVTGELFF
>-|-|TRBJ1-1|TRBV7-8
TGTGCCAGCAGCTTACGGTGGGGGACTGAAGCTTTCTTT
CASSLRWGTEAFF
>-|-|TRBJ1-1|TRBV7-4
TGTGCCAACAGCCCCACGTCGGTCGAAGCTTTCTTT
CANSPTSVEAFF
>TRBD2|few|TRBJ2-1|TRBV6-2/TRBV6-3
TGTGCCAGCAGGCCGTCTAGCGGGGGGGCGTACAATGAGCAGTTCTTC
CASRPSSGGAYNEQFF
>TRBD2|-|TRBJ2-5|TRBV7-9
TGTGCCAGCAGCTCTAGTAACCCGGGACTAGCCGTCGAAGAGACCCAGTACTTC
CASSSSNPGLAVEETQYF
>-|many|TRBJ1-2|TRBV7-6
TGTGCCAGCAGCTCGGACGTTAACTATGGCTACACCTTC
CASSSDVNYGYTF
>-|-|TRBJ2-3|TRBV24-1
TGTGCCACCAGTGATTTGCAGATCGGCACAGATACGCAGTATTTT
CATSDLQIGTDTQYF
>-|-|TRBJ2-1|TRBV6-1
TGTGCCAGCAGTGATTATGAGCAGTTCTTC
CASSDYEQFF
>-|few|TRBJ1-1|TRBV6-2/TRBV6-3
TGTGCCAGCAGTTACTCGAGGAGGGAAGCTTTCTTT
CASSYSRREAFF
>-|many|TRBJ2-5|TRBV7-3
TGTGCCAGCAGCTTAAGAAGGGGGGGCCAGGACACCCAGTACTTC
CASSLRRGGQDTQYF
>-|-|TRBJ2-3|TRBV2
TGTGCCAGCAGTGAAGAGCGACTTGTCACAGATACGCAGTATTTT
CASSEERLVTDTQYF
>-|many|TRBJ1-3|TRBV6-1
TGTGCCACTACGGGACACTCTAACTCTGGAAACACCATATATTTT
CATTGHSNSGNTIYF
>TRBD1|once|TRBJ2-7|TRBV6-1
TGTGCCAGCAGTGAAGGGGGACAGGCGACCTACGAGCAGTACTTC
CASSEGGQATYEQYF
>-|many|TRBJ1-1|TRBV7-9
TGTGCCAGCAGCCTGCAACCGGGGGCAACTGAAGCTTTCTTT
CASSLQPGATEAFF
>-|-|TRBJ1-2|TRBV7-2
TGTACCAGCAGCTTACAACAGGATAACTATGGCTACACCTTC
CTSSLQQDNYGYTF
>TRBD1|once|TRBJ1-1|TRBV4-3
TGCGCCAGCAGCCAAGGGGGACAGTCTGAAGCTTTCTTT
CASSQGGQSEAFF
>-|-|TRBJ2-3|TRBV10-2
TGCGCCAGCAAGGGTCAGCTTCGAATGGGCACAGATACGCAGTATTTT
CASKGQLRMGTDTQYF
>-|-|TRBJ2-1|TRBV7-6
TGTGCCAGCAGCCAAAGGGCCCCCGAGCAGTTCTTC
CASSQRAPEQFF
>-|few|TRBJ1-2|TRBV7-5
-
CISVSGGNYGYTF
>-|-|TRBJ1-2|TRBV7-9
TGTGCCAGCAGACCCGGGAGGGGTGACTATGGCTACACCTTC
CASRPGRGDYGYTF
>-|few|TRBJ2-3|TRBV27
TGTGCCAGCAGTTTTATGAAGCGGCGCACAGATACGCAGTATTTT
CASSFMKRRTDTQYF
>TRBD2|few|TRBJ2-3|TRBV7-9
TGTGCCAGCAGCTTAGTCCGGGACTACCCAACCACAGATACGCAGTATTTT
CASSLVRDYPTTDTQYF
>TRBD2|-|TRBJ2-1|TRBV6-6
TGTGCCAGCAGTTGGGTAGCGGGGGGGATCTACAATGAGCAGTTCTTC
CASSWVAGGIYNEQFF